The present T cell receptor beta chain was sequenced within a study of CD8+ T cells in alopecia areata. Specified treatment: oral pan-JAK inhibitor, 5-10 mg twice daily. As the sequencing template, cDNA was produced by extracting RNA and reverse transcribing it. Clones were sequenced by immunoSEQ multiplex PCR, and TCRdb holds only the in-frame ones, with some missing. The sample lists some 100,000 clones, just under 60% occurring once. This clone appeared a few times. This CDR3 has 14 residues. V lost 5 bases and J 1 base, leaving 9 bases between the germline ends. Looked up from germline, CDR1 is GTSNPN and CDR2 is SVGIG (reference sequence).

The chain is built from TRBV30 and TRBJ2-6; the D gene is possibly TRBD1 (6 bases). The sequencing used CD8+ T cells sorted from blood, collected at roughly week 58, from a patient treated with tofacitinib. The clonotype comes from a human donor with alopecia areata. CDR3 protein: CAWGQGSGANVLTF. In DNA form, the CDR3 reads TGTGCCTGGGGCCAGGGGTCTGGGGCCAACGTCCTGACTTTC. Complete variable domain (other parts from reference TRBV30 and TRBJ2-6): SQTIHQWPATLVQPVGSPLSLECTVEGTSNPNLYWYRQAAGRGLQLLFYSVGIGQISSEVPQNLSASRPQDRQFILSSKKLLLSDSGFYLCAWGQGSGANVLTFGAGSRLTVL.